This entry concerns a single T cell receptor beta chain. What it binds is unknown. This CDR3 spans 15 amino acids. Trimming removed 7 bases from V and 7 bases from J; junction bases left unmatched: 13. Germline CDR1 is SNHLY and CDR2 is FYNNEI. This sample was taken from a study of Tregs in tolerant kidney transplant recipients. Study background: A roughly three-day belatacept mixed lymphocyte reaction, sometimes plus 5-day graft donor restimulation, preceded CD4+CD25+CD127- sorting. Study-level results: Some patients' samples used different primers over time, so nucleotide sequences weren't comparable.

Produced via immunoSEQ multiplex PCR; TCRdb's table is partial and in-frame only. The sample contains under 13,000 clones, under 95% of which appear only once. Specimen: Tregs from blood cultured with allogeneic cells, collected before the transplant. The genes are TRBV2 and TRBJ2-1; 7 bases are shared with TRBD1. This TCR came from a human patient who received a combined kidney and bone marrow transplant. The CDR3 spells CASTDHLTGTNEQFF. The CDR3 coding sequence is TGTGCCAGCACTGACCATTTGACAGGGACGAATGAGCAGTTCTTC.